In its sample, the clone carrying this T cell receptor beta chain was seen a few times. This entry belongs to a study of response to subunit inactivated influenza vaccine. TCRdb re-called the RT-PCR reads through MiXCR, storing one row per CDR3 protein. The repertoire has 550,000 to 650,000 distinct CDR3 sequences, 12% of them found once; the top ten carry 9.5% to 13%. The CDR3 loop spans 13 amino acids. Trimming cost V 7 bases and J 1 base, with 13 bases left between them. CDR1 and CDR2 (germline): SQVTM, ANQGSEA. Sequencing used PBMCs from blood, obtained on the day of vaccination. The chain joins TRBV29-1 to TRBJ1-1; D gene uncertain. This clonotype was obtained from a man aged 45-60 years who received an inactivated influenza vaccine. The CDR3 sequence: CSARLMANTEAFF. The CDR3 DNA follows: TGCAGCGCGCGGCTTATGGCGAACACTGAAGCTTTCTTT.